The rows below give T cell receptor beta chains drawn from one sample of a study of T cells in Graves' hyperthyroidism and ophthalmopathy. TCRdb used MiXCR to reprocess the multiplex PCR reads, holding one entry per CDR3 protein. The sample shows around 190,000 distinct CDR3 sequences, roughly 17% of them seen only once. The sequenced sample consisted of blood. The source is a woman aged 45-60 years with Graves' hyperthyroidism. CDR3s include the opening cysteine and the closing phenylalanine or tryptophan. The D gene is left open where the match is weak. Clone size appears in some rows only: once, few, many, or a class for an expanded clone.

V	D	size	length	J	CDR3	DNA
TRBV5-1	TRBD2	many	19	TRBJ2-7	CASSLGYLQLAGVDYEQYF	TGCGCCAGCAGTTTGGGGTACTTGCAACTAGCGGGCGTGGACTACGAGCAGTACTTC
TRBV3-1	NA	many	21	TRBJ2-3	CASSQFVGVAVSSRSTDTQYF	TGTGCCAGCAGCCAATTTGTGGGAGTAGCGGTTTCTAGTAGGAGCACAGATACGCAGTATTTT
TRBV7-9	NA	many	13	TRBJ1-5	CASSVDERQPQHF	TGTGCCAGCAGCGTAGACGAAAGGCAGCCCCAGCATTTT
TRBV5-1	NA	NA	14	TRBJ2-1	CASSRDYSYNEQFF	TGCGCCAGCAGCCGGGATTACTCCTACAATGAGCAGTTCTTC
TRBV11-2	TRBD2	NA	18	TRBJ2-1	CASSTRTSGRSPYNEQFF	TGTGCCAGCAGCACTCGGACTAGCGGGAGGAGTCCCTACAATGAGCAGTTCTTC
TRBV29-1	TRBD2	NA	15	TRBJ2-1	CSGNGDSGAYNEQFF	TGCAGCGGAAATGGTGATAGCGGGGCCTACAATGAGCAGTTCTTC
TRBV20-1	NA	few	12	TRBJ1-2	CSAREPNYGYTF	TGCAGTGCTAGAGAGCCCAACTATGGCTACACCTTC
TRBV7-2	NA	once	14	TRBJ2-1	CASSLAGVHNEQFF	TGTGCCAGCAGCTTAGCGGGAGTCCACAATGAGCAGTTCTTC
TRBV14	NA	many	13	TRBJ1-2	CASSQQSNYGYTF	TGTGCCAGCAGCCAGCAGAGTAACTATGGCTACACCTTC
TRBV6-5	NA	NA	15	TRBJ2-3	CASSYGGTLAETQYF	TGTGCCAGCAGTTACGGGGGGACACTGGCTGAGACGCAGTATTTT
TRBV29-1	TRBD1	few	12	TRBJ2-7	CSVGQGTYEQYF	TGCAGCGTCGGACAGGGGACCTACGAGCAGTACTTC
TRBV7-8	NA	many	11	TRBJ1-1	CATQMNTEAFF	TGTGCCACCCAGATGAACACTGAAGCTTTCTTT
TRBV5-1	TRBD1	many	13	TRBJ1-1	CASSPDRVVEAFF	TGCGCCAGCAGCCCCGACAGGGTGGTTGAAGCTTTCTTT
TRBV12-3/TRBV12-4	TRBD2	many	15	TRBJ2-7	CASSPLAGGRYEQYF	TGTGCCAGCAGTCCACTAGCGGGAGGCAGGTACGAGCAGTACTTC
TRBV7-3	TRBD1	NA	15	TRBJ2-5	CASSQGQGRIETQYF	TGTGCCAGCAGCCAGGGACAGGGGAGGATAGAGACCCAGTACTTC
TRBV29-1	NA	many	12	TRBJ2-7	CSVEASSYEQYF	TGCAGCGTTGAGGCTAGCTCCTACGAGCAGTACTTC
TRBV11-2	NA	many	16	TRBJ2-2	CASSLGPGARTGELFF	TGTGCCAGCAGCTTAGGTCCGGGGGCGCGCACTGGGGAGCTGTTTTTT
TRBV7-9	NA	many	14	TRBJ1-1	CASSFGLRNTEAFF	TGTGCCAGCAGCTTTGGACTTAGGAACACTGAAGCTTTCTTT
TRBV12-3/TRBV12-4	TRBD2	NA	16	TRBJ2-2	CASSLGLAGLAGELFF	TGTGCCAGCAGTTTAGGACTAGCGGGGTTAGCCGGGGAGCTGTTTTTT
TRBV2	NA	many	15	TRBJ1-4	CASSSDRKANEKLFF	TGTGCCAGCAGCAGTGACAGGAAAGCTAATGAAAAACTGTTTTTT
TRBV10-3	NA	many	13	TRBJ2-1	CAIRAGRDNEQFF	TGTGCCATCAGGGCGGGCCGGGATAATGAGCAGTTCTTC
TRBV7-8	TRBD1	many	14	TRBJ1-4	CASSLDRGYEKLFF	TGTGCCAGCAGCTTAGACAGGGGGTATGAAAAACTGTTTTTT
TRBV18	NA	NA	12	TRBJ2-3	CAGSERFHTQYF	TGTGCCGGCTCGGAGAGATTCCATACGCAGTATTTT
TRBV19	TRBD1	few	14	TRBJ2-7	CASTTGQGGYEQYF	TGTGCCAGTACTACGGGACAGGGGGGCTACGAGCAGTACTTC
TRBV3-1	NA	many	12	TRBJ2-5	CASSPVGIVQYF	TGTGCCAGCAGCCCGGTCGGAATTGTACAGTACTTC
TRBV12-5	NA	few	17	TRBJ2-1	CASGFPDVVSSYNEQFF	TGTGCTAGTGGTTTTCCCGACGTAGTGAGCTCCTACAATGAGCAGTTCTTC
TRBV7-9	TRBD2	many	14	TRBJ2-1	CASSSREGYNEQFF	TGTGCCAGCAGCTCTAGGGAGGGCTACAATGAGCAGTTCTTC
TRBV20-1	NA	NA	16	TRBJ1-6	CSARAPTMAYNSPLHF	TGCAGTGCTAGAGCCCCTACTATGGCCTATAATTCACCCCTCCACTTT
TRBV5-6	TRBD1	NA	15	TRBJ2-7	CASSSTDREIYEQYF	TGTGCCAGCAGCTCTACTGACAGGGAGATCTACGAGCAGTACTTC
TRBV28	TRBD1	NA	15	TRBJ2-2	CATRRGTVNTGELFF	TGTGCCACCAGAAGGGGGACAGTGAACACCGGGGAGCTGTTTTTT
TRBV19	NA	NA	15	TRBJ2-4	CASSSFGTRSNIQYF	TGTGCCAGTAGTTCTTTCGGGACTCGGAGCAACATTCAGTACTTC
TRBV28	TRBD2	many	14	TRBJ2-7	CASSPREGLYEQYF	TGTGCCAGCAGTCCCCGGGAGGGCCTATACGAGCAGTACTTC
TRBV7-8	NA	many	14	TRBJ1-2	CASSRDIPGDGYTF	TGTGCCAGCAGCCGAGATATTCCCGGGGACGGCTACACCTTC
TRBV3-1	TRBD2	few	18	TRBJ2-7	CASSQTLGLAGARGEQYF	TGTGCCAGCAGCCAAACCCTCGGGCTAGCGGGGGCACGAGGCGAGCAGTACTTC
TRBV28	NA	few	14	TRBJ1-2	CASSFLEGVSGYTF	TGTGCCAGCAGTTTCTTGGAGGGGGTGAGTGGCTACACCTTC
TRBV28	NA	many	14	TRBJ1-5	CASSRSRGNQPQHF	TGTGCCAGCAGTCGTTCTCGGGGGAATCAGCCCCAGCATTTT
TRBV7-9	NA	many	12	TRBJ1-1	CASSQDAPEAFF	TGTGCCAGCAGCCAAGACGCGCCTGAAGCTTTCTTT
TRBV2	NA	many	14	TRBJ2-7	CASSRDRSSYEQYF	TGTGCCAGCAGTAGAGACAGGAGCTCCTACGAGCAGTACTTC
TRBV20-1	TRBD2	few	14	TRBJ2-7	CSARAIAGAHEQYF	TGCAGTGCTAGAGCTATAGCGGGAGCCCACGAGCAGTACTTC
TRBV10-2	NA	NA	13	TRBJ2-2	CASSESALGGLFF	TGCGCCAGCAGTGAGTCCGCCTTGGGAGGGCTGTTTTTT
TRBV20-1	NA	many	15	TRBJ1-4	CSARDVNRANEKLFF	TGCAGTGCTAGAGATGTTAACAGGGCAAATGAAAAACTGTTTTTT
TRBV2	NA	many	13	TRBJ2-3	CASSEGGEATQYF	TGTGCCAGCAGTGAAGGAGGGGAAGCTACGCAGTATTTT
TRBV29-1	NA	NA	14	TRBJ2-6	CSADGASGANVLTF	TGCAGCGCCGACGGGGCCTCTGGGGCCAACGTCCTGACTTTC
TRBV11-3	TRBD2	NA	18	TRBJ2-2	CASSPARLAGGTTGELFF	TGTGCCAGCAGCCCAGCGCGACTAGCGGGAGGGACCACCGGGGAGCTGTTTTTT
TRBV2	TRBD1	many	14	TRBJ1-2	CASNDRGRTYGYTF	TGTGCCAGCAACGACAGGGGGAGGACCTATGGCTACACCTTC
TRBV11-2	NA	NA	17	TRBJ2-1	CASSSTHPPGSYNEQFF	TGTGCCAGCAGCTCAACACACCCCCCCGGGTCCTACAATGAGCAGTTCTTC